The 28 T cell receptor beta chains presented below share a single source sample, sequenced in a study of shared clonotypes between healthy human individuals (dated by TCRdb to the early 2020s). CD8 naive samples were obtained by positive selection for CCR7 among CD45RO-negative cells, yielding a CD45RA+CCR7+ population from which TemRA cells were excluded. Receptors were amplified or captured by the immunoSEQ multiplex PCR assay. The source is immuneACCESS, and TCRdb retained only in-frame sequences with V and J called. Part of the clones is not carried over; for the studies checked, unresolved V genes explain less than half of this, and the remainder is unexplained. The sample yields hundreds of thousands of clones; 96% were counted once. The ten largest make up less than 0.25% of the sample. Sequenced: naive CD8+ T cells sorted from blood. The meaning of the sample's cell subset or site label: CD45RA+CCR7+. Every receptor here comes from a man aged 25 to 40 in good health.

This sequence joins TRBV29-1 and TRBJ2-2; D remains unclear. The CDR3 loop spans 14 amino acids. The germline V and J ends were trimmed by 3 bases and 3 bases, with 11 bases remaining between them. Per germline, CDR1 SQVTM and CDR2 ANQGSEA. The CDR3: CSVDIGRDTGELFF. In DNA form, the CDR3 reads TGCAGCGTTGATATAGGGCGTGACACCGGGGAGCTGTTTTTT.

The chain joins TRBV9 to TRBJ2-7; 8 bases fit TRBD2. Germline loops: CDR1 SGDLS, CDR2 YYNGEE. The CDR3 has 15 residues. V dropped 1 base and J dropped 4; count of bases not matched to a gene: 7. The CDR3 DNA reads as TGTGCCAGCAGCGTATCAGCGGGAGAGGTGTACGAGCAGTACTTC. Amino acids: CASSVSAGEVYEQYF.

The chain has TRBV7-9 and TRBJ2-7, with 7 nucleotides matching TRBD2. Losses at the gene ends were 5 bases for V and 10 bases for J; bases not matched to a gene: 17. The CDR3 runs 15 residues. The germline CDR1 and CDR2 sequences are SEHNR and FQNEAQ (reference sequence). The CDR3 loop is CASSTKAGWKMEQYF. The CDR3, as DNA: TGTGCCAGCAGCACGAAAGCGGGATGGAAGATGGAACAGTACTTC.

The rearrangement uses TRBV29-1 and TRBJ2-1; D possibly corresponds to TRBD1 (6 bases). The germline V and J ends were trimmed by 4 bases and 3 bases, with 13 bases remaining between them. Germline CDR1 reads SQVTM; CDR2 reads ANQGSEA. The CDR3 spans 14 residues. The CDR3 DNA follows: TGCAGCGTTGCTCGCACAGGGCTCTACAATGAGCAGTTCTTC. Its translation is CSVARTGLYNEQFF.

The rearrangement links TRBV7-9 to TRBJ1-2, with TRBD1 matching over 8 bases. The CDR3 loop spans 16 amino acids. CDR1 and CDR2 (germline): SEHNR, FQNEAQ (reference sequence). J gave up 4 bases and V 5 bases, and 12 bases lay outside the gene matches. The CDR3 here is CASSHKRSGGSYGYTF. CDR3 nucleotides: TGTGCCAGCAGCCACAAGCGGTCAGGGGGCAGCTATGGCTACACCTTC.

Worth noting for this clone: This same CDR3 is encoded by further DNA sequences in the sample. V and J are TRBV5-8 and TRBJ2-7, with D uncertain. The CDR3 runs to 12 residues. The germline V gene encodes CDR1 SGHTS and CDR2 YDEGEE. The ends were cut back, 0 bases at V and 4 bases at J, with 5 bases in the middle. The CDR3 DNA reads as TGTGCCAGCAGCTTGGCCTCGTACGAGCAGTACTTC. Translation: CASSLASYEQYF.

This clone was counted between two and nine times. CDR3 region: CASSSGANNYEQYF. CDR3 in DNA: TGTGCCAGCAGTTCGGGGGCCAATAATTACGAGCAGTACTTC. The chain employs TRBV27 and TRBJ2-7; D assignment may be TRBD1 or TRBD2 (6 bases each). The CDR3 is 14 amino acids. Per germline, CDR1 MNHEY and CDR2 SMNVEV (reference sequence). Trimming took 4 bases from V and 4 from J, leaving 14 bases between them.

V and J are TRBV7-2 and TRBJ2-1; 8 bases map to TRBD1. The length of the CDR3 is 16 residues. Germline CDR1 and CDR2: SGHTA and FQGNSA. The trim removed 6 bases at V and 2 bases at J, leaving 9 bases unmatched. The CDR3 sequence is CASSHPDRAAYNEQFF. CDR3 sequence (DNA): TGTGCCAGCAGTCACCCGGACAGGGCGGCCTACAATGAGCAGTTCTTC.

The chain combines TRBV2 with TRBJ1-2, with a weak D call TRBD1 (6 bases). The CDR3 contains 14 residues. The V end was cut by 4 bases, the J end by 0 bases, with 9 bases between. Per germline, CDR1 SNHLY and CDR2 FYNNEI. In DNA form, the CDR3 reads TGTGCCAGCAGTGCAGGGGTGGCTAACTATGGCTACACCTTC. Its translation is CASSAGVANYGYTF.

This clone was recorded once. This chain joins TRBV29-1 and TRBJ2-1, with 10 bases identical to TRBD2. Per the germline V gene, CDR1 is SQVTM and CDR2 is ANQGSEA. This CDR3 region has 15 residues. After removal of 6 bases from V and 4 bases from J, the junction contained 9 bases not matched to a gene. The CDR3 nucleotides are TGCAGCGTGACCTGGACTAGCGGCCTATACAATGAGCAGTTCTTC. This codes for CSVTWTSGLYNEQFF.

The rearrangement uses TRBV5-4 and TRBJ2-1; 10 nucleotides align to TRBD2. The CDR3 covers 19 residues. CDR1 SGHNT and CDR2 YYREEE come from the germline V gene (reference sequence). Losses at the gene ends were 3 bases for V and 4 bases for J; bases not matched to a gene: 16. As DNA, the CDR3 is TGTGCCAGCAGCTCCCAGGTGGGAGCGGGAGGGCCGGGTTACAATGAGCAGTTCTTC. Translation: CASSSQVGAGGPGYNEQFF. Using reference TRBV5-4 and TRBJ2-1 for the parts outside the CDR3, the full variable domain is ETGVTQSPTHLIKTRGQQVTLRCSSQSGHNTVSWYQQALGQGPQFIFQYYREEENGRGNFPPRFSGLQFPNYSSELNVNALELDDSALYLCASSSQVGAGGPGYNEQFFGPGTRLTVL.

As for this clone: This sample also contains other DNA sequences that code for the same CDR3. V usage is TRBV27 and J usage is TRBJ2-7; the match to TRBD2 covers 11 bases. CDR3 length: 16 amino acids. Germline loops: CDR1 MNHEY, CDR2 SMNVEV (reference sequence). The J segment lost 4 bases and the V segment lost 5 bases, leaving 10 bases of the junction unmatched. For the CDR3, the DNA is TGTGCCAGCAGTCTCCTAGGGACTAGCGGTGCTTACGAGCAGTACTTC. Amino acid sequence: CASSLLGTSGAYEQYF.

The rearrangement uses TRBV5-1 and TRBJ2-5; 9 bases map to TRBD1. The J segment lost 3 bases and the V segment lost 1 base, leaving 1 base of the junction unmatched. Per the germline V gene, CDR1 is SGHRS and CDR2 is YFSETQ. The CDR3 has 14 amino acids. As DNA, the CDR3 is TGCGCCAGCAGCTTGTGGGACAGGGAAGAGACCCAGTACTTC. The encoded protein is CASSLWDREETQYF.

The V and J genes are TRBV29-1 and TRBJ2-7; the D gene is possibly TRBD1 (5 bases). Germline V CDR1 and CDR2: SQVTM, ANQGSEA. V lost 5 bases and J lost 7, with 27 bases in between. CDR3 size: 16 residues. The CDR3 sequence is CSVTPMGPGLPGEQYF. The CDR3 DNA is TGCAGCGTTACACCCATGGGGCCGGGCCTTCCAGGGGAGCAGTACTTC.

The chain combines TRBV27 with TRBJ2-7, with D uncertain. Trimming removed 1 base at V and 3 bases at J, with 7 bases between. Germline V gene lookup returns CDR1 MNHEY and CDR2 SMNVEV (reference sequence). The CDR3 loop spans 13 amino acids. The CDR3 loop reads CASSLFYGYEQYF. CDR3 nucleotide sequence: TGTGCCAGCAGTTTATTCTACGGCTACGAGCAGTACTTC.

The gene calls are TRBV27 and TRBJ2-7; D might be TRBD1 (5 bases). V lost 6 bases, J lost 1 base, and 16 bases lay in between. This CDR3 contains 15 residues. Germline values: CDR1 MNHEY, CDR2 SMNVEV (reference sequence). The CDR3 DNA is TGTGCCAGCAGCGGATACAGGTCACGGTCCTACGAGCAGTACTTC. Its translation is CASSGYRSRSYEQYF.

The genes are TRBV19 and TRBJ2-7, with D possibly being TRBD1 or TRBD2 (6 bases each). The CDR3 runs to 12 residues. Germline CDR1 reads LNHDA; CDR2 reads SQIVND (reference sequence). V lost 7 bases and J 4 bases, leaving 11 bases between the germline ends. CDR3 sequence: CASTGGGYEQYF. CDR3 in DNA: TGTGCCAGTACCGGAGGGGGATACGAGCAGTACTTC.

V and J are TRBV14 and TRBJ2-3, with D possibly TRBD2 on 6 matching bases. This CDR3 comprises 15 residues. Germline-derived CDR1 and CDR2 are SGHDN and FVKESK. V was trimmed by 3 bases and J by 2 bases, leaving 12 bases between them. The CDR3 DNA follows: TGTGCCAGCAGCCATTCGGGGGTGGACACAGATACGCAGTATTTT. Translation gives CASSHSGVDTDTQYF. The full variable domain, its missing parts supplied by reference TRBV14 and TRBJ2-3, is EAGVTQFPSHSVIEKGQTVTLRCDPISGHDNLYWYRRVMGKEIKFLLHFVKESKQDESGMPNNRFLAERTGGTYSTLKVQPAELEDSGVYFCASSHSGVDTDTQYFGPGTRLTVL.

V and J are TRBV5-5 and TRBJ2-7, with TRBD2 matching 8 bases. This CDR3 is built from 15 residues. Germline V gives CDR1 SGHKS, CDR2 YYEKEE (reference sequence). V was pared by 0 bases and J by 4 bases, with 6 bases of the junction left unmatched. CDR3 region: CASSLAAGGAYEQYF. CDR3 nucleotides: TGTGCCAGCAGCTTGGCCGCGGGAGGCGCGTACGAGCAGTACTTC.

This clone was seen once. The V gene is TRBV30, the J gene TRBJ2-5, with 9 bases fitting TRBD2. J gave up 3 bases and V 3 bases, and 2 bases lay outside the gene matches. Per germline, CDR1 GTSNPN and CDR2 SVGIG (reference sequence). This CDR3 spans 13 amino acids. For the CDR3, the DNA is TGTGCCTGGAGGACTAGCGGCAAAGAGACCCAGTACTTC. As protein: CAWRTSGKETQYF.

The rearrangement uses TRBV28 and TRBJ2-7, with no clear D. CDR1 is MDHEN, CDR2 SYDVKM, per germline. V was trimmed by 6 bases and J by 6 bases, leaving 12 bases between them. The CDR3 covers 12 residues. In DNA, the CDR3 is TGTGCCAGCAGCTTTACAAGCGTCGAGCAGTACTTC. This sequence encodes CASSFTSVEQYF.

V is TRBV13 and J is TRBJ2-3, with TRBD2 identical over 14 bases. V trimming: 6 bases; J trimming: 6 bases; junction bases outside the gene matches: 11. Germline CDR1 PRHDT, CDR2 FYEKMQ (reference sequence). The CDR3 covers 17 residues. For the CDR3, the DNA is TGTGCCAGCAGTTCTAGGGGGACTAGCGGGAGTTCGGATACGCAGTATTTT. It specifies CASSSRGTSGSSDTQYF.

J is TRBJ1-2 and V is TRBV7-9, with D unclear. This CDR3 has 13 amino acids. Between the trimmed V and J ends, which lost 5 bases and 4 bases, there was a span of 11 bases. CDR1 SEHNR and CDR2 FQNEAQ come from the germline V gene (reference sequence). CDR3: CASSNHVSYGYTF. The CDR3 nucleotides are TGTGCCAGCAGCAACCACGTATCCTATGGCTACACCTTC. Supplemented by reference TRBV7-9 and TRBJ1-2, the full variable domain reads DTGVSQNPRHKITKRGQNVTFRCDPISEHNRLYWYRQTLGQGPEFLTYFQNEAQLEKSRLLSDRFSAERPKGSFSTLEIQRTEQGDSAMYLCASSNHVSYGYTFGSGTRLTVV.

The rearrangement joins TRBV4-1 to TRBJ2-3; TRBD2 might be the D (6 bases). This CDR3 is 15 amino acids long. Looked up from germline, CDR1 is MGHRA and CDR2 is YSYEKL. Trimming took 0 bases from V and 11 from J, leaving 18 bases between them. The CDR3 region has the DNA TGCGCCAGCAGCCAAGAGGTAGCGGCCGGCTATGAGCAGTATTTT. This codes for CASSQEVAAGYEQYF.

The V call is TRBV28, the J call TRBJ2-3; tentatively, D is TRBD1 or TRBD2 (5 bases each). V lost 8 bases and J lost 2, with 23 bases in between. Germline lookup yields CDR1 MDHEN and CDR2 SYDVKM. The length of the CDR3 is 17 residues. For the CDR3, the DNA is TGTGCCAGCCTTAAGAGCGCGAGGGGTTATGCCACAGATACGCAGTATTTT. Protein: CASLKSARGYATDTQYF.

The chain has TRBV6-6 and TRBJ2-1; 7 nucleotides agree with TRBD2. Germline lookup yields CDR1 MNHNY and CDR2 SVGAGI (reference sequence). The CDR3 runs to 13 residues. Trimming cost V 6 bases and J 8 bases; bases outside gene matches: 7. The CDR3: CASSGRRNDEQFF. CDR3 nucleotide sequence: TGTGCCAGCAGCGGGAGGCGTAACGATGAGCAGTTCTTC.

The V gene is TRBV7-8, the J gene TRBJ2-7; D gene uncertain. The germline V gene encodes CDR1 SGHVS and CDR2 FQNEAQ. There are 16 residues in the CDR3. Deletions cut 5 bases from V and 4 bases from J, with 21 bases between. The CDR3 region is CASSKWTEMGIYEQYF. CDR3 bases: TGTGCCAGCAGCAAATGGACGGAGATGGGCATTTACGAGCAGTACTTC.

The chain links TRBV14 to TRBJ2-2, with D maybe TRBD1 (5 bases). Trimming left V 0 bases short and J 0 bases short, with 11 bases between. From germline, CDR1 is SGHDN and CDR2 FVKESK. The CDR3 totals 17 residues. The CDR3 sequence is CASSQDRKGPNTGELFF. Written as DNA, the CDR3 is TGTGCCAGCAGCCAAGATCGGAAGGGGCCGAACACCGGGGAGCTGTTTTTT.